This T cell receptor beta chain was recovered during a study of T cell repertoires in cytomegalovirus infection. TCRdb ran MiXCR on the reads and lists one entry per CDR3 protein. This sample has fewer than 550,000 distinct CDR3 sequences, with roughly 30% found just once. The CDR3 sequence is 15 residues long. Trimming at V came to 2 bases and at J to 4 bases, leaving 4 bases not matched to a gene. Germline values: CDR1 LNHDA, CDR2 SQIVND (reference sequence). This clonotype showed up just once. Sequencing was performed on PBMCs. This sequence originates from a human donor in good health (CMV status not recorded). Some clones in this sample may be carry-over from other donors' samples. The rearrangement uses TRBV19 and TRBJ2-1, with 8 bases that match TRBD2. CDR3 region: CASSIQAGVYNEQFF. In DNA, the CDR3 is TGTGCCAGTAGTATACAAGCGGGGGTTTACAATGAGCAGTTCTTC.